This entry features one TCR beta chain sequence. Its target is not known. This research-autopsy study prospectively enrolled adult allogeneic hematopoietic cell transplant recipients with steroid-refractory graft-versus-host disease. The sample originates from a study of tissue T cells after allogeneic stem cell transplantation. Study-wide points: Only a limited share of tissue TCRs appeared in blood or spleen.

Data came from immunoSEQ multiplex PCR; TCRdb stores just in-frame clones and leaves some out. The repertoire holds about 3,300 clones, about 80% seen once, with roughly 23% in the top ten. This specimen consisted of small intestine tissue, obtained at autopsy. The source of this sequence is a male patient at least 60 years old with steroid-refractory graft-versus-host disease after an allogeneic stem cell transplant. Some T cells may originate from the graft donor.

The CDR3 protein is CASSLGQSGGQNEQFF. Written as DNA, the CDR3 is TGTGCCAGCAGTTTGGGGCAGTCAGGGGGGCAAAATGAGCAGTTCTTC. This rearrangement joins TRBV28 to TRBJ2-1; tentatively, D is TRBD1 (7 bases). The CDR3 length is 16 residues. The V and J ends lost 3 bases and 7 bases respectively, with 19 bases between them. Germline CDR1 MDHEN, CDR2 SYDVKM.